Listed below are T cell receptor beta chains from one sample, sequenced in a study of cytomegalovirus exposure and HLA in healthy donors. Sequenced by immunoSEQ multiplex PCR; TCRdb stores in-frame clones only, minus some. Of roughly 300,000 clones in the sample, roughly 90% are singletons; the top ten hold approximately 0.88%. The sample was PBMCs. Receptor source: a young woman in good health and CMV-seronegative. Both conserved end residues are part of each CDR3. Each record gives: clone size, J gene, V gene, D gene, CDR3 DNA, CDR3 protein. D genes are given only for firm matches. Clone size is given for some rows only: seen once, a few or many times, or a class if the clone is expanded.

clone size: .
J gene: TRBJ2-6
V gene: TRBV18
D gene: .
CDR3 DNA: TGTGCCAGCTCACCGGCCCCCACAGGGGCCAACGTCCTGACTTTC
CDR3 protein: CASSPAPTGANVLTF

clone size: .
J gene: TRBJ1-2
V gene: TRBV11-2
D gene: .
CDR3 DNA: TGTGCCAGCAGCGCGGAGGGCGGCTACACCTTC
CDR3 protein: CASSAEGGYTF

clone size: .
J gene: TRBJ2-7
V gene: TRBV28
D gene: .
CDR3 DNA: TGTGCCAGCAGGTTCTCCCCTGGGGGGACCCGGGACGAGCAGTACTTC
CDR3 protein: CASRFSPGGTRDEQYF

clone size: .
J gene: TRBJ2-1
V gene: TRBV7-6
D gene: .
CDR3 DNA: TGTGCCAGCAGTTATCAACCCCCCCCGGTGAGCTCCTACAATGAGCAGTTCTTC
CDR3 protein: CASSYQPPPVSSYNEQFF

clone size: .
J gene: TRBJ2-3
V gene: TRBV11-2
D gene: TRBD2
CDR3 DNA: TGTGCCAGCAGCTCTCTCCCCTTAAGCGGGAGCAGTGGCACAGATACGCAGTATTTT
CDR3 protein: CASSSLPLSGSSGTDTQYF

clone size: .
J gene: TRBJ2-7
V gene: TRBV2
D gene: TRBD1
CDR3 DNA: TGTGCCAGCAGTGGGGACAGTTACGAGCAGTACTTC
CDR3 protein: CASSGDSYEQYF

clone size: .
J gene: TRBJ1-1
V gene: TRBV27
D gene: TRBD1
CDR3 DNA: TGTGCCAGCAGTTTAACCAGGGGGCGCCGGGCTTTCTTT
CDR3 protein: CASSLTRGRRAFF

clone size: .
J gene: TRBJ2-7
V gene: TRBV2
D gene: TRBD2
CDR3 DNA: TGTGCCAGCATGACAGGGGGACTAGCGGGCAGCCACGAGCAGTACTTC
CDR3 protein: CASMTGGLAGSHEQYF

clone size: few
J gene: TRBJ1-2
V gene: TRBV28
D gene: .
CDR3 DNA: TGTGCCACATTCACAATTAACTACACCTTC
CDR3 protein: CATFTINYTF

clone size: .
J gene: TRBJ2-1
V gene: TRBV7-8
D gene: .
CDR3 DNA: TGTGCCAGCAGCTTATGGGCCGGGATGCTGAATGAGCAGTTCTTC
CDR3 protein: CASSLWAGMLNEQFF

clone size: once
J gene: TRBJ1-5
V gene: TRBV27
D gene: .
CDR3 DNA: TGTGCCAGCAGTCCCTCCGAGCCAACGGGGCAGCCCCAGCATTTT
CDR3 protein: CASSPSEPTGQPQHF

clone size: .
J gene: TRBJ2-1
V gene: TRBV5-1
D gene: .
CDR3 DNA: TGCGCCAGCAGCTTGGCCCGGGGGATCTACAATGAGCAGTTCTTC
CDR3 protein: CASSLARGIYNEQFF

clone size: .
J gene: TRBJ2-7
V gene: TRBV19
D gene: TRBD2
CDR3 DNA: TGTGCCAGTAGTATAGGGGGGGGTGGCAACGAGCAGTACTTC
CDR3 protein: CASSIGGGGNEQYF

clone size: .
J gene: TRBJ2-7
V gene: TRBV5-4
D gene: TRBD2
CDR3 DNA: TGTGCCAGCAGCCTCCCGGGGGGGGCGGCCTACGAGCAGTACTTC
CDR3 protein: CASSLPGGAAYEQYF